The entry below describes one T cell receptor (beta chain). CDR3 length equals 14 residues. V was shortened by 1 base and J by 5 bases, with 8 bases between the two germline ends. The germline gives CDR1 SGHAT, CDR2 FQNNGV. This specimen belongs to a study of blood T cell repertoires in COVID-19. Study as a whole: Samples came from the United States, Italy and Spain, spanning acute and convalescent COVID-19. Sample material is recorded as cDNA or gDNA derived from T cells, B-cell-depleted T cells, or PBMCs.

Study processing details: From reference gene primer amplification, estimates of nucleated cell counts were derived. The assay was immunoSEQ multiplex PCR, and TCRdb's table has in-frame clones only and misses some. That table gives V, J and clone size, and the DNA gave D and trimming. The profile covers some 89,000 clones, with around 85% appearing a single time and 4% to 5.5% taken by the ten largest. This TCR was recovered from a man between 60 and 75 years old with acute or convalescent COVID-19. The V gene is TRBV11-2, the J gene TRBJ1-4; D uncertain. The sample taken for sequencing was peripheral blood. CDR3 in amino acids: CASSLAVINEKLFF. The CDR3 bases are TGTGCCAGCAGCTTAGCAGTGATAAATGAAAAACTGTTTTTT.